This TCR beta chain is from a study of blood T cell repertoires in COVID-19. Study background: Sites across the United States, Italy and Spain contributed samples from acute and convalescent COVID-19. Sources were T cells, B-cell-depleted T cells, or PBMCs; the material itself was cDNA or gDNA.

The CDR3 runs 14 residues. Trimming removed 5 bases from V and 1 base from J, with 11 bases in between. Germline V gives CDR1 MNHEY, CDR2 SMNVEV (reference sequence). Authors' data handling: Amplification from reference gene primers served as the basis for estimated nucleated cell counts. Profiled with immunoSEQ multiplex PCR; TCRdb holds only in-frame clones, not every one. The V and J calls and clone size come from that table; D and trimming were worked out from the DNA. The data contain more than 50,000 clones, just over 90% of them singletons. This clone has a handful of counts. This chain links TRBV27 with TRBJ1-1, with a weak D call TRBD1 (5 bases). The material sequenced was peripheral blood. The clonotype originates from a human donor in a cohort sampled during active COVID-19. This CDR3 reads CASSLRQKNTEAFF. The DNA of the CDR3 is TGTGCCAGCAGTCTCCGACAGAAGAACACTGAAGCTTTCTTT.